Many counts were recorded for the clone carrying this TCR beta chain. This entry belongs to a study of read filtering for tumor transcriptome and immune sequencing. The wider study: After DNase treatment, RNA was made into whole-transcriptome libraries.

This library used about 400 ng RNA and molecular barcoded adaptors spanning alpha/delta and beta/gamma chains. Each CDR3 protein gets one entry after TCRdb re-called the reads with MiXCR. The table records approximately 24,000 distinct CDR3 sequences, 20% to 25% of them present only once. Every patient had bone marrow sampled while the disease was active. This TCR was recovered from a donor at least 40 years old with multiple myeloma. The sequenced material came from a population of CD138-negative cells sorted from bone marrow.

CDR3 amino acids: CASSLGGAPHEQYF. In nucleotides, the CDR3 is TGTGCCAGCAGTTTAGGGGGGGCGCCCCACGAGCAGTACTTC. V gene TRBV12-3 or TRBV12-4 combines with J gene TRBJ2-7; tentatively, D is TRBD1 or TRBD2 (6 bases each). Trimming stripped 1 base from V and 5 bases from J, with 12 bases between. The CDR3 extends over 14 amino acids.